This TCR beta chain was sequenced for a study of Ad26.COV2.S vaccination and SARS-CoV-2 variants. Assay used: immunoSEQ multiplex PCR; TCRdb lists only in-frame clones, some missing. This sample carries tens of thousands of clones, 82% of them seen once, and the ten largest clones take approximately 16%. Looked up from germline, CDR1 is SGHRS and CDR2 is YFSETQ. The CDR3 has 17 residues. The ends were cut back, 2 bases at V and 0 bases at J, with 16 bases in the middle. The clonotype was recovered from a human donor who had recovered from COVID-19. The chain links TRBV5-1 to TRBJ2-3; weak D call: TRBD2 (6 bases). Sequencing used peripheral blood, obtained after recovery from COVID-19. CDR3 protein: CASSLPHGGASTDTQYF. In DNA, the CDR3 is TGCGCCAGCAGCTTACCCCATGGCGGGGCTAGCACAGATACGCAGTATTTT.